The 20 T cell receptor beta chains in this list originate from one sample, sequenced in a study of blood T cell repertoires in COVID-19. Method: immunoSEQ multiplex PCR; TCRdb's copy keeps in-frame clones and lacks some. The sample has about 260,000 clones, 85% to 90% seen once. The sequencing input was PBMCs or T cells enriched from blood (not recorded which). Receptor source: a man over 45 who had been exposed to COVID-19.

The V call is TRBV18, the J call TRBJ1-3; 8 bases match TRBD1. This CDR3 has 14 amino acids. Per germline, CDR1 KGHSH and CDR2 LQKENI. J lost 9 bases, V lost 6 bases, and 10 bases had no gene match. The DNA of the CDR3 is TGTGCCAGCTCTCTGGACAGGGTGAAGAGCACCATATATTTT. It yields the protein CASSLDRVKSTIYF.

V gene TRBV13 combines with J gene TRBJ2-3, with 11 bases fitting TRBD2. The CDR3 is 17 residues long. Per the germline V gene, CDR1 is PRHDT and CDR2 is FYEKMQ (reference sequence). V shed 0 bases, J shed 2 bases, and the junction held 4 bases outside the gene matches. The CDR3 region has the DNA TGTGCCAGCAGCTTAGGAAAACTAGCGGGGGCCACAGATACGCAGTATTTT. This gives the protein CASSLGKLAGATDTQYF.

The rearrangement links TRBV19 to TRBJ2-3; D unclear. The length of the CDR3 is 15 residues. Germline V gives CDR1 LNHDA, CDR2 SQIVND (reference sequence). The V end lost 6 bases, the J end lost 0 bases, and 13 bases lay between the germline ends. The chain's CDR3 is CASRSPGFSTDTQYF. CDR3 bases: TGTGCCAGTAGAAGCCCCGGGTTTAGCACAGATACGCAGTATTTT.

The J gene is TRBJ2-1, the V gene TRBV3-1 (or the pseudogene TRBV3-2), with TRBD2 identical over 11 bases. Germline V gene lookup returns CDR1 LGHDT and CDR2 YNNKEL (reference sequence). The J segment lost 7 bases and the V segment lost 0 bases, leaving 11 bases of the junction unmatched. This CDR3 has 18 residues. CDR3 nucleotide sequence: TGTGCCAGCAGCCAAGAAAGTGACGTAGCGGGGGGGCTGAATGAGCAGTTCTTC. It codes for CASSQESDVAGGLNEQFF.

The rearrangement uses TRBV5-1 and TRBJ2-3; D not certain. The V gene lost 4 bases and the J gene lost 1 base, with 16 bases spanning the gap. Germline CDR1 SGHRS, CDR2 YFSETQ. This CDR3 contains 16 residues. CDR3: CASSTLAAGGTDTQYF. Here the CDR3 DNA reads TGCGCCAGCAGCACCTTAGCCGCTGGCGGCACAGATACGCAGTATTTT.

The chain couples TRBV2 to TRBJ1-1, with D perhaps TRBD1 (5 bases). This CDR3 contains 16 residues. CDR1 is SNHLY, CDR2 FYNNEI, per germline. Trimming shortened V by 4 bases and J by 5 bases, and 20 bases separated the two germline ends. The CDR3 spells CASSGSGTRALTEAFF. The CDR3 nucleotides are TGTGCCAGCAGTGGCTCCGGGACTCGGGCCCTAACTGAAGCTTTCTTT.

This rearrangement joins TRBV5-1 to TRBJ1-4; 7 bases align to TRBD1. CDR3 size: 15 residues. Trimming took 3 bases from V and 7 from J; bases not matched to a gene: 9. Germline lookup yields CDR1 SGHRS and CDR2 YFSETQ. The CDR3 reads CASSSNRGLSEKLFF. CDR3 DNA: TGCGCCAGCAGCTCAAACAGGGGCTTGAGTGAAAAACTGTTTTTT.

This chain uses TRBV28 with TRBJ1-3; D is unresolved. Trimming left V 7 bases short and J 0 bases short, with 10 bases between. The CDR3 length is 14 residues. Germline V gene data show CDR1 as MDHEN and CDR2 as SYDVKM. This CDR3 reads CASTRGSSGNTIYF. The CDR3 DNA reads as TGTGCCAGCACCCGAGGGAGCTCTGGAAACACCATATATTTT.

This sequence joins TRBV28 and TRBJ1-2; maybe TRBD1 (5 bases). Trimming removed 3 bases from V and 4 bases from J, with 21 bases in between. The CDR3 length is 17 residues. Germline CDR1 is MDHEN and CDR2 is SYDVKM. CDR3 nucleotide sequence: TGTGCCAGCAGTTTGATTGGGAGTATAGGGGAGGGCTATGGCTACACCTTC. Translation gives CASSLIGSIGEGYGYTF.

The chain is built from TRBV24-1 and TRBJ1-2; D remains ambiguous. The V gene's germline CDR1 is KGHDR and CDR2 SFDVKD. This CDR3 comprises 13 residues. V shed 3 bases and J shed 8 bases, with 12 bases lying between them. CDR3 region: CATSDPGPGGYTF. CDR3 bases: TGTGCCACCAGTGATCCGGGTCCGGGGGGCTACACCTTC.

The rearrangement uses TRBV6-6 and TRBJ1-5; TRBD1 matches at 7 bases. The J segment lost 6 bases and the V segment lost 4 bases, leaving 9 bases of the junction unmatched. CDR3 length equals 15 residues. Germline V CDR1 and CDR2: MNHNY, SVGAGI (reference sequence). CDR3 in DNA: TGTGCCAGCAGTTCGACAGGGAATTTGGCTCAGCCCCAGCATTTT. Encoded protein: CASSSTGNLAQPQHF.

This clone was counted a single time. This chain connects TRBV28 to TRBJ1-4, with D perhaps matching TRBD1 (5 bases). Trimming cost V 10 bases and J 0 bases, with 15 bases left between them. The CDR3 covers 15 residues. Per germline, CDR1 MDHEN and CDR2 SYDVKM. The DNA of the CDR3 is TGTGCCATCAACCCCGGGGGGGCAACTAATGAAAAACTGTTTTTT. Amino acids: CAINPGGATNEKLFF.

As concerns this clone: Within the sample, other DNA sequences also encode this same CDR3. The chain is built from TRBV10-3 and TRBJ1-5; 8 positions match TRBD1. After removal of 4 bases from V and 4 bases from J, the junction contained 6 bases not matched to a gene. The CDR3 sequence is 15 residues long. Germline assignment: CDR1 ENHRY and CDR2 SYGVKD. CDR3 sequence: CAISGGQGGNQPQHF. The CDR3 DNA follows: TGTGCCATCAGTGGAGGACAGGGTGGAAATCAGCCCCAGCATTTT.

This chain joins TRBV28 and TRBJ2-7; tentative D call: TRBD1 (6 bases). V lost 1 base and J 5 bases, leaving 9 bases between the germline ends. Germline CDR1 and CDR2: MDHEN and SYDVKM. The CDR3 totals 13 residues. This CDR3 reads CASSLSQGNEQYV. The CDR3 region has the DNA TGTGCCAGCAGTTTATCACAGGGAAACGAGCAGTACGTC.

V is TRBV5-4 and J is TRBJ1-2, with D possibly being TRBD1 (6 bases). Trimming pared 4 bases from V and 4 bases from J, leaving 14 bases between. Germline values: CDR1 SGHNT, CDR2 YYREEE (reference sequence). The CDR3 extends over 14 amino acids. This CDR3 is CASSPLVQGYGYTF. The CDR3 coding sequence is TGTGCCAGCAGCCCGTTGGTACAGGGCTATGGCTACACCTTC.

The chain recombines TRBV12-3 or TRBV12-4 with TRBJ2-2, with D unclear. This CDR3 spans 11 amino acids. V was pared by 5 bases and J by 5 bases, with 3 bases between. CDR3 sequence: CASSITGELFF. In DNA, the CDR3 is TGTGCCAGCAGTATAACCGGGGAGCTGTTTTTT.

The chain links TRBV28 to TRBJ1-2; maybe TRBD1 (5 bases). Germline V gives CDR1 MDHEN, CDR2 SYDVKM. The CDR3 totals 12 residues. V was clipped by 5 bases and J by 8 bases, with 12 bases between them. As DNA, the CDR3 is TGTGCCAGCAGTACCCTAGGGGTCGGCTACACCTTC. This translates into CASSTLGVGYTF.

This chain links TRBV7-9 with TRBJ2-5; D is perhaps TRBD2 (7 bases). CDR1 SEHNR and CDR2 FQNEAQ come from the germline V gene (reference sequence). The CDR3 runs to 14 residues. V was pared by 10 bases and J by 5 bases, with 20 bases between. CDR3 in amino acids: CAIRGGGSIETQYF. CDR3 coding DNA: TGTGCCATAAGGGGAGGGGGGTCGATCGAGACCCAGTACTTC.

The chain joins TRBV19 to TRBJ1-5, with TRBD1 as a possible D gene (5 bases). Germline loops: CDR1 LNHDA, CDR2 SQIVND (reference sequence). V was pared by 3 bases and J by 2 bases, with 11 bases between. There are 15 residues in the CDR3. This chain's CDR3 is CASSIQGSGNQPQHF. DNA for the CDR3: TGTGCCAGTAGTATCCAGGGAAGCGGCAATCAGCCCCAGCATTTT.

V usage is TRBV20-1 and J usage is TRBJ2-1, with a tentative D call TRBD2 (6 bases). This CDR3 has 11 residues. Germline CDR1 is DFQATT and CDR2 is SNEGSKA (reference sequence). The V end was cut by 8 bases, the J end by 6 bases, with 11 bases between. The CDR3 protein is CSTGTFNEQFF. The CDR3 nucleotides read TGCAGTACCGGGACTTTCAATGAGCAGTTCTTC.